This T cell receptor beta chain derives from a study of shared clonotypes between healthy human individuals. As for the study in general: Per donor, three plates held CD4 naive cells, three held CD4 memory, two held CD8 naive and one held CD8 memory. Study-wide points: A few donors showed sharing of approximately 5% of naive CD4 clonotypes.

Comments on this clone: Its antigen is as yet unknown.

Some clones are missing from TCRdb's copy, which holds only in-frame ones; the method was immunoSEQ multiplex PCR. This sample has 1.6 million or so clones, with just under 99% found just once. Per the germline V gene, CDR1 is MNHEY and CDR2 is SVGAGI. Trimming cost V 6 bases and J 3 bases, with 8 bases left between them. CDR3 size: 12 residues. In the CD4+ fraction, cells were divided into CD45RA+ naive and CD45RA-negative memory subsets. Specimen: naive CD4+ T cells sorted from blood. Subset of the sample: CD45RA+ positively selected. The rearrangement links TRBV6-5 to TRBJ1-2; unclear D gene. The sequence derives from a man aged 25-45 years in good health. CDR3 amino acids: CASSRRDYGYTF. CDR3 bases: TGTGCCAGCAGCCGCCGGGACTATGGCTACACCTTC.